This T cell receptor beta chain is from a study of lymphopenia after photon versus proton radiotherapy. TCRdb keeps only in-frame clones here, not all; method: immunoSEQ multiplex PCR. The sample lists over 15,000 clones, approximately 90% occurring once. As regards this clone: One junction end does not reproduce the germline sequence, and a read error may be involved.

This clonotype was obtained from a man in his 60s with pancreatic cancer. This material consisted of peripheral blood, taken from a patient treated with photon-based radiotherapy.

In DNA form, the CDR3 reads TGCGCCAGCAGCCAGACTAGCTTGGGGTTTGGCTTC. This translates into CASSQTSLGFGF. J is TRBJ2-4 and V is TRBV5-1, with 7 bases identical to TRBD2. The CDR3 consists of 12 residues. Germline V gives CDR1 SGHRS, CDR2 YFSETQ.